One and the same sample provided the 13 T cell receptor beta chains below, sequenced in a study of blood T cell repertoires in COVID-19. Clones were sequenced by immunoSEQ multiplex PCR, and TCRdb holds only the in-frame ones, with some missing. The repertoire consists of about 390,000 clones, with around 87% occurring once and the leading ten covering about 10%. The sequencing input was PBMCs or T cells enriched from blood (not recorded which). These TCRs come from a woman between 45 and 60 years old who had recovered from COVID-19.

The chain joins TRBV7-2 to TRBJ1-6, with TRBD1 matching over 7 bases. Germline-derived CDR1 and CDR2 are SGHTA and FQGNSA. V lost 4 bases to trimming and J lost 7 bases; unmatched junction nucleotides: 10. CDR3 length: 16 residues. In DNA, the CDR3 is TGTGCCAGCAGCTCGGGAGGGACAGTTGGGAATTCACCCCTCCACTTT. As protein: CASSSGGTVGNSPLHF.

This chain connects TRBV7-9 to TRBJ2-7; 7 bases are shared with TRBD2. Germline-derived CDR1 and CDR2 are SEHNR and FQNEAQ (reference sequence). The CDR3 consists of 13 residues. The trim removed 5 bases at V and 5 bases at J, leaving 6 bases unmatched. Written as DNA, the CDR3 is TGTGCCAGCAGCGCCGGGAGGAGGAACGAGCAGTACTTC. This codes for CASSAGRRNEQYF.

The chain employs TRBV28 and TRBJ1-2; 7 nucleotides agree with TRBD1. The germline gives CDR1 MDHEN, CDR2 SYDVKM. After removal of 5 bases from V and 8 bases from J, the junction contained 14 bases not matched to a gene. The length of the CDR3 is 15 residues. The DNA of the CDR3 is TGTGCCAGCAGTCCCGGAGACAGGGCTGGCAGCGGCTACACCTTC. Translated: CASSPGDRAGSGYTF.

The J gene is TRBJ1-2, the V gene TRBV4-1; D ambiguous. Germline V CDR1 and CDR2: MGHRA, YSYEKL. This CDR3 contains 16 residues. The ends were cut back, 4 bases at V and 3 bases at J, with 18 bases in the middle. CDR3 sequence: CASSPPGQLIHYGYTF. The CDR3, as DNA: TGCGCCAGCAGCCCCCCTGGGCAACTTATCCACTATGGCTACACCTTC.

This clone appeared a single time. This chain links TRBV18 with TRBJ1-6, with D tentatively TRBD1 (5 bases). With 6 bases removed from V and 0 bases from J, the gap between germline ends came to 12 bases. The CDR3 runs 16 residues. Germline-derived CDR1 and CDR2 are KGHSH and LQKENI. CDR3 amino acids: CASSQTGSSYNSPLHF. Here the CDR3 DNA reads TGTGCCAGCTCGCAAACAGGTAGCTCCTATAATTCACCCCTCCACTTT.

This clone appeared a single time. This chain connects TRBV19 to TRBJ1-2; 9 bases are shared with TRBD1. The CDR3 is 15 amino acids. Per the germline V gene, CDR1 is LNHDA and CDR2 is SQIVND (reference sequence). Losses at the gene ends were 6 bases for V and 0 bases for J; bases not matched to a gene: 5. The CDR3 reads CASSSQGASNYGYTF. CDR3 nucleotide sequence: TGTGCCAGTAGCTCACAGGGGGCTTCTAACTATGGCTACACCTTC.

V is TRBV7-6 and J is TRBJ2-3; 7 nucleotides agree with TRBD1. Germline V gives CDR1 SGHVS, CDR2 FNYEAQ. J was trimmed by 2 bases and V by 5 bases; bases with no gene match: 10. There are 16 residues in the CDR3. The DNA for the CDR3 is TGTGCCAGCAGCCCAACCCGGACAGGAGCCACAGATACGCAGTATTTT. It translates to CASSPTRTGATDTQYF. Complete variable domain (other parts from reference TRBV7-6 and TRBJ2-3): GAGVSQSPRYKVTKRGQDVALRCDPISGHVSLYWYRQALGQGPEFLTYFNYEAQQDKSGLPNDRFSAERPEGSISTLTIQRTEQRDSAMYRCASSPTRTGATDTQYFGPGTRLTVL.

The V call is TRBV19, the J call TRBJ1-3; 8 bases match TRBD1. The V gene end was trimmed by 5 bases and the J gene end by 1 base; junction bases not matched to a gene: 13. This CDR3 contains 18 residues. CDR1 and CDR2 (germline): LNHDA, SQIVND (reference sequence). CDR3: CASSSLPGQDFSGNTIYF. The CDR3 nucleotides read TGTGCCAGTAGTTCCTTACCGGGACAGGACTTTTCTGGAAACACCATATATTTT.

The gene calls are TRBV24-1 and TRBJ2-1; D not resolved. The CDR3 runs to 16 residues. Germline V lookup: CDR1 KGHDR, CDR2 SFDVKD. Trimming shortened V by 5 bases and J by 0 bases, and 13 bases separated the two germline ends. The CDR3 loop is CATSGGVPSSYNEQFF. As DNA, the CDR3 is TGTGCCACCAGTGGCGGTGTTCCGAGCTCCTACAATGAGCAGTTCTTC.

The CDR3 reads CASSSLTKSTDTQYF. The CDR3 DNA reads as TGTGCCAGCAGTTCGTTGACAAAAAGCACAGATACGCAGTATTTT. The chain combines TRBV6-5 with TRBJ2-3; the D is unclear. The CDR3 covers 15 residues. The germline V gene has CDR1 MNHEY and CDR2 SVGAGI. Trimming pared 4 bases from V and 0 bases from J, leaving 11 bases between.

This chain uses TRBV29-1 with TRBJ2-2, with TRBD1 identical over 7 bases. Germline V gene lookup returns CDR1 SQVTM and CDR2 ANQGSEA. This CDR3 comprises 14 residues. The V segment lost 4 bases and the J segment 4 bases; nucleotides outside the gene matches: 6. CDR3 in DNA: TGCAGCGTTGTGGGACAGACCGGCACCGGGGAGCTGTTTTTT. Its protein product is CSVVGQTGTGELFF.

DNA for the CDR3: TGCGCCAGCAGTCCGAGAGGGGGCGGAGAGACCCAGTACTTC. The encoded protein is CASSPRGGGETQYF. This rearrangement joins TRBV23-1 to TRBJ2-5; TRBD1 aligns across 7 bases. TRBV23-1 is assigned to the ORF class and has an uncertain function. The CDR3 covers 14 residues. The trim removed 4 bases at V and 4 bases at J, leaving 6 bases unmatched.

The rearrangement joins TRBV4-3 to TRBJ1-5; weak D call: TRBD1 (6 bases). This CDR3 contains 15 residues. Trimming cost V 0 bases and J 0 bases, with 6 bases left between them. In germline, CDR1 is LGHNA, CDR2 YSLEER. The CDR3 loop is CASSQDRGSNQPQHF. The CDR3 DNA sequence: TGCGCCAGCAGCCAAGACAGGGGTAGCAATCAGCCCCAGCATTTT.